The rows below give T cell receptor beta chains drawn from one sample of a study of T cell changes during pregnancy in multiple sclerosis. Repertoires were generated with immunoSEQ multiplex PCR, while TCRdb's copy carries only in-frame clones and drops some. In the table there are 45,000 to 50,000 clones, approximately 92% of which are singletons. Sequencing used peripheral blood, obtained in the third trimester of pregnancy. All receptors come from a female donor with multiple sclerosis, enrolled in a pregnancy study. Each CDR3 is given with its conserved first and last residue. A D gene is named only where the DNA matches it firmly. The listing skips clone size in some rows; elsewhere it reads once, few, many or a size class.

15	TRBD1	TRBV5-5	TRBJ2-1	-	TGTGCCAGCAGCCCTAGGGGGCCCACGCTGGGTGAGCAGTTCTTC	CASSPRGPTLGEQFF
13	TRBD1	TRBV29-1	TRBJ1-1	few	TGCAGCGCAACGTCAACAGGGGACACTGAAGCTTTCTTT	CSATSTGDTEAFF
14	TRBD1	TRBV2	TRBJ2-1	-	TGTGCCAGCAGTATGGACAGGGGCGGCAATGAGCAGTTCTTC	CASSMDRGGNEQFF
14	TRBD1	TRBV27	TRBJ2-7	few	TGTGCCAGCAGTCTGGACAGGGGTCGATACGAGCAGTACTTC	CASSLDRGRYEQYF
18	-	TRBV25-1	TRBJ2-7	-	TGTGCCAGCAGTGCCGGGACAGGGATCGGCGGGAGGTCAAACGAGCAGTACTTC	CASSAGTGIGGRSNEQYF
15	TRBD1	TRBV5-6	TRBJ2-5	-	TGTGCCAGCAGCTTGTTAGGACAGGGGTGGGAGACCCAGTACTTC	CASSLLGQGWETQYF
18	TRBD1	TRBV7-2	TRBJ2-5	-	TGTGCCAGCAGCTTAGAAAGAACCGGGACAGGGCTCCAAGAGACCCAGTACTTC	CASSLERTGTGLQETQYF
11	TRBD1	TRBV20-1	TRBJ1-1	-	TGCAGTGCAGGGACAGACACTGAAGCTTTCTTT	CSAGTDTEAFF
13	-	TRBV7-2	TRBJ2-1	-	TGTGCCAGCAGCCCTTACGGGGGAAATGAGCAGTTCTTC	CASSPYGGNEQFF
14	TRBD2	TRBV5-1	TRBJ2-3	-	TGCGCCAGCAGCTTTAGCGGGAGCGCAGATACGCAGTATTTT	CASSFSGSADTQYF
14	TRBD1	TRBV5-1	TRBJ2-3	-	TGCGCCAGCAGCTCGGGACAGGGTACAGATACGCAGTATTTT	CASSSGQGTDTQYF
15	-	TRBV5-1	TRBJ1-2	-	TGCGCCAGCAGCTTGGTCGGGGGTGGGGACTATGGCTACACCTTC	CASSLVGGGDYGYTF
13	TRBD1	TRBV7-7	TRBJ2-5	-	TGTGCTAGCAGCTTAGACAGGGAGGAGACCCAGTACTTC	CASSLDREETQYF
14	-	TRBV19	TRBJ1-2	-	TGTGCCAGTAGTATAGAGGGGCTTTCCTCTGGCTACACCTTC	CASSIEGLSSGYTF
15	TRBD1	TRBV7-2	TRBJ1-5	-	TGTGCCAGCAGCTCAGGGACAGGGAGCAATCAGCCCCAGCATTTT	CASSSGTGSNQPQHF
16	TRBD2	TRBV6-6	TRBJ2-1	-	TGTGCCAGCAGTAACACCCATAGCGGGAGAGAAAATGAGCAGTTCTTC	CASSNTHSGRENEQFF
14	TRBD2	TRBV27	TRBJ2-1	-	TGTGCCAGCAGTTTTTTCGCGGGAGCCAATGAGCAGTTCTTC	CASSFFAGANEQFF
13	TRBD2	TRBV28	TRBJ2-7	-	TGTGCCAGCAGTTCGAGCGGGGCCTACGAGCAGCACTTC	CASSSSGAYEQHF
16	-	TRBV27	TRBJ1-5	-	TGTGCCAGCAGTTTATGGCAGGTAGAAAGCAATCAGCCCCAGCATTTT	CASSLWQVESNQPQHF
13	TRBD1	TRBV2	TRBJ2-4	-	TGTGCCAGCAGTGGGACAGGGTTAGACATTCAGTACTTC	CASSGTGLDIQYF
18	TRBD2	TRBV7-2	TRBJ2-7	-	TGTGCCAGCAGCCTTCTCCCTCAACACGCGGGAGGGGAATACGAGCAGTACTTC	CASSLLPQHAGGEYEQYF
17	TRBD1	TRBV27	TRBJ2-2	-	TGTGCCAGCAGCTGGACAGGGGGGAGAGGATACACCGGGGAGCTGTTTTTT	CASSWTGGRGYTGELFF
15	TRBD2	TRBV6-4	TRBJ2-3	medium-sized	TGTGCCAGCAGTCCCGCGGGAGGAGGCACAGATACGCAGTATTTT	CASSPAGGGTDTQYF
13	-	TRBV18	TRBJ1-2	-	TGTGCCAGCTCACCAGACGGCAGGATTGGGCACACCTTC	CASSPDGRIGHTF
16	-	TRBV4-3	TRBJ2-5	-	TGCGCCAGCAGCTCCAGGTATAGGGTAGCAGGGGAGACCCAGTACTTC	CASSSRYRVAGETQYF
16	TRBD2	TRBV11-2	TRBJ2-1	-	TGTGCCAGCAGCTTCGGATTGACTAGCGTAAGGAATGAGCAGTTCTTC	CASSFGLTSVRNEQFF